The 19 T cell receptor beta chains below all came from one sample that was sequenced in a study of chemoradiotherapy in HPV16-positive cancers. TCRdb's copy holds only in-frame clones and misses some; the assay was immunoSEQ multiplex PCR. The data hold tens of thousands of clones, with 85% to 90% observed a single time. This specimen consisted of blood, obtained from a patient who underwent chemoradiotherapy. Receptor source: a human donor with HPV-associated anogenital cancer.

Only one count was recorded for this clone. This chain uses TRBV2 with TRBJ1-2; 7 bases map to TRBD1. The CDR3 sequence is 15 residues long. Germline trimming cut 5 bases from V and 2 bases from J; bases unmatched to any gene: 8. Looked up from germline, CDR1 is SNHLY and CDR2 is FYNNEI. The CDR3 here is CASSPETDRNYGYTF. CDR3 DNA sequence: TGTGCCAGCAGTCCGGAGACGGACAGGAACTATGGCTACACCTTC.

The gene calls are TRBV7-9 and TRBJ2-7, with D possibly TRBD1 on 6 matching bases. Germline V gives CDR1 SEHNR, CDR2 FQNEAQ (reference sequence). Trimming stripped 5 bases from V and 7 bases from J, with 18 bases between. CDR3 length equals 14 residues. The CDR3 region is CASSHPGQIREQYF. CDR3 coding DNA: TGTGCCAGCAGCCACCCGGGACAAATCAGGGAGCAGTACTTC.

The chain links TRBV5-4 to TRBJ2-2, with 10 nucleotides matching TRBD1. This CDR3 contains 15 residues. From germline, CDR1 is SGHNT and CDR2 YYREEE (reference sequence). The J segment lost 7 bases and the V segment lost 4 bases, leaving 7 bases of the junction unmatched. CDR3 sequence: CASSPRQGAGGELFF. The CDR3 DNA follows: TGTGCCAGCAGCCCAAGACAGGGGGCAGGCGGGGAGCTGTTTTTT.

The genes are TRBV7-9 and TRBJ2-6; 8 bases are shared with TRBD1. With 5 bases clipped from V and 2 bases from J, the junction kept 5 bases outside the gene matches. The V gene's germline CDR1 is SEHNR and CDR2 FQNEAQ (reference sequence). This CDR3 region has 16 residues. The CDR3 here is CASSKLTGAGANVLTF. The CDR3, as DNA: TGTGCCAGCAGCAAACTGACAGGGGCTGGGGCCAACGTCCTGACTTTC.

This chain uses TRBV21-1 with TRBJ1-5; the DNA was not used to check the table's D call, TRBD1. TRBV21-1 constitutes a pseudogene. This CDR3 spans 18 amino acids. This chain's CDR3 is CASSPRPQKGQDNQPQHF. The CDR3 DNA sequence: TGTGCCAGCAGCCCCCGGCCCCAAAAAGGACAGGACAATCAGCCCCAGCATTTT.

The rearrangement uses TRBV28 and TRBJ2-7, with D possibly matching TRBD1 (6 bases). The germline gives CDR1 MDHEN, CDR2 SYDVKM. V gave up 5 bases and J gave up 2 bases, with 13 bases separating them. CDR3 length equals 14 residues. CDR3 loop: CASSPDRNTYEQYF. Here the CDR3 DNA reads TGTGCCAGCAGTCCCGACAGGAACACCTACGAGCAGTACTTC.

The rearrangement uses TRBV10-3 and TRBJ1-2, with D hard to call. CDR1 is ENHRY, CDR2 SYGVKD, per germline. The CDR3 has 12 amino acids. V was cut by 8 bases and J by 4 bases, with 11 bases left in between. The CDR3 protein is CAIAPTFYGYTF. Here the CDR3 DNA reads TGTGCCATCGCCCCAACATTCTATGGCTACACCTTC.

The rearrangement joins TRBV11-3 to TRBJ2-7; TRBD2 aligns across 14 bases. CDR3 length equals 14 residues. Germline loops: CDR1 SGHNT, CDR2 YENEEA. Trimming took 3 bases from V and 6 from J; bases not matched to a gene: 1. The CDR3 loop is CASSLTSGGAEQYF. CDR3 nucleotides: TGTGCCAGCAGCTTGACTAGCGGGGGGGCCGAGCAGTACTTC.

Remarks on this clone: A read error may produce the germline difference seen at one junction end. The V gene is TRBV4-1, the J gene TRBJ1-3, with a weak D call TRBD1 (5 bases). The V gene's germline CDR1 is MGHRA and CDR2 YSYEKL. The CDR3 length is 13 residues. CDR3 in amino acids: CASSQGIGRGANF. As DNA, the CDR3 is TGCGCCAGCAGCCAAGGAATAGGGAGGGGTGCCAATTTT.

This chain joins TRBV9 and TRBJ2-5; the D gene is possibly TRBD2 (5 bases). Germline V gene data show CDR1 as SGDLS and CDR2 as YYNGEE. V was shortened by 4 bases and J by 5 bases, with 12 bases between the two germline ends. The CDR3 is made up of 13 amino acids. CDR3 in DNA: TGTGCCAGCAGCCCTGCGACGGGGGAGACCCAGTACTTC. Translating it yields CASSPATGETQYF.

The chain combines TRBV28 with TRBJ2-2; 9 nucleotides align to TRBD1. V lost 5 bases to trimming and J lost 6 bases; unmatched junction nucleotides: 7. The germline V gene has CDR1 MDHEN and CDR2 SYDVKM. The CDR3 extends over 15 amino acids. The CDR3: CASSPRGQGAGELFF. The CDR3, as DNA: TGTGCCAGCAGTCCCCGGGGACAGGGTGCCGGGGAGCTGTTTTTT.

The rearrangement links TRBV27 to TRBJ2-7; a weak D match, TRBD1 (5 bases). CDR3 size: 18 residues. CDR1 and CDR2 from the germline V gene are MNHEY and SMNVEV (reference sequence). The V end lost 7 bases, the J end lost 4 bases, and 29 bases lay between the germline ends. CDR3 sequence (DNA): TGTGCCAGCACCCTTCTGGGTCCCGGAGAAACAGGAGAATACGAGCAGTACTTC. It codes for CASTLLGPGETGEYEQYF.

V usage is TRBV5-1 and J usage is TRBJ2-7, with TRBD1 matching 8 bases. CDR1 and CDR2 from the germline V gene are SGHRS and YFSETQ. Losses at the gene ends were 4 bases for V and 1 base for J; bases not matched to a gene: 4. This CDR3 spans 14 amino acids. In DNA, the CDR3 is TGCGCCAGCAGCCTGGACAGGGCATCCTACGAGCAGTACTTC. It specifies CASSLDRASYEQYF.

This clone was seen more than once but under ten times. The CDR3 coding sequence is TGCGCCAGCACGGGATCGGTCCTCCTTAGCAATCAGCCCCAGCATTTT. It yields the protein CASTGSVLLSNQPQHF. The rearrangement links TRBV10-2 to TRBJ1-5; D is ambiguous. Germline V CDR1 and CDR2: WSHSY, SAAADI. The CDR3 has 16 residues. Trimming pared 7 bases from V and 0 bases from J, leaving 16 bases between.

This chain joins TRBV19 and TRBJ1-5; D possibly corresponds to TRBD1 (5 bases). The V gene lost 3 bases and the J gene lost 2 bases, with 11 bases spanning the gap. This CDR3 is built from 15 residues. From germline, CDR1 is LNHDA and CDR2 SQIVND (reference sequence). CDR3 sequence (DNA): TGTGCCAGTAGTATGCAGGGCGCGGGCAATCAGCCCCAGCATTTT. Translation gives CASSMQGAGNQPQHF.

The CDR3 protein is CASSLRIAGGLTDTQYF. CDR3 sequence (DNA): TGTGCCAGCAGTCTCCGAATAGCGGGAGGGTTGACAGATACGCAGTATTTT. The J gene is TRBJ2-3, the V gene TRBV28; TRBD2 matches 11 bases. CDR1 is MDHEN, CDR2 SYDVKM, per germline. The CDR3 runs to 17 residues. Trimming cost V 5 bases and J 3 bases; bases outside gene matches: 10. The entire variable domain, with the rest obtained from reference TRBV28 and TRBJ2-3, is as follows: DVKVTQSSRYLVKRTGEKVFLECVQDMDHENMFWYRQDPGLGLRLIYFSYDVKMKEKGDIPEGYSVSREKKERFSLILESASTNQTSMYLCASSLRIAGGLTDTQYFGPGTRLTVL.

The V call is TRBV28, the J call TRBJ2-7, with D possibly being TRBD2 (6 bases). The germline CDR1 and CDR2 sequences are MDHEN and SYDVKM. V lost 7 bases to trimming and J lost 2 bases, with 18 bases between them. The CDR3 totals 15 residues. The chain's CDR3 is CASTPGSRGAYEQYF. The CDR3 region has the DNA TGTGCCAGCACCCCGGGGTCGCGGGGAGCCTACGAGCAGTACTTC. Complete variable domain (other parts from reference TRBV28 and TRBJ2-7): DVKVTQSSRYLVKRTGEKVFLECVQDMDHENMFWYRQDPGLGLRLIYFSYDVKMKEKGDIPEGYSVSREKKERFSLILESASTNQTSMYLCASTPGSRGAYEQYFGPGTRLTVT.

The chain uses TRBV5-5 and TRBJ2-7; 7 positions agree with TRBD1. The V gene's germline CDR1 is SGHKS and CDR2 YYEKEE (reference sequence). CDR3 length: 14 residues. The trim removed 7 bases at V and 0 bases at J, leaving 7 bases unmatched. The CDR3 DNA is TGTGCCAGCGGGCGAGGGGGCGGCTCCTACGAGCAGTACTTC. The encoded protein is CASGRGGGSYEQYF. The full variable domain, completed using reference TRBV5-5 and TRBJ2-7, is DAGVTQSPTHLIKTRGQQVTLRCSPISGHKSVSWYQQVLGQGPQFIFQYYEKEERGRGNFPDRFSARQFPNYSSELNVNALLLGDSALYLCASGRGGGSYEQYFGPGTRLTVT.

The rearrangement uses TRBV5-4 and TRBJ2-5; D not resolved. Trimming pared 2 bases from V and 5 bases from J, leaving 7 bases between. The CDR3 runs 12 residues. CDR1 is SGHNT, CDR2 YYREEE, per germline (reference sequence). The CDR3, as DNA: TGTGCCAGCAGCTTCCTAATGGAGACCCAGTACTTC. This sequence encodes CASSFLMETQYF.